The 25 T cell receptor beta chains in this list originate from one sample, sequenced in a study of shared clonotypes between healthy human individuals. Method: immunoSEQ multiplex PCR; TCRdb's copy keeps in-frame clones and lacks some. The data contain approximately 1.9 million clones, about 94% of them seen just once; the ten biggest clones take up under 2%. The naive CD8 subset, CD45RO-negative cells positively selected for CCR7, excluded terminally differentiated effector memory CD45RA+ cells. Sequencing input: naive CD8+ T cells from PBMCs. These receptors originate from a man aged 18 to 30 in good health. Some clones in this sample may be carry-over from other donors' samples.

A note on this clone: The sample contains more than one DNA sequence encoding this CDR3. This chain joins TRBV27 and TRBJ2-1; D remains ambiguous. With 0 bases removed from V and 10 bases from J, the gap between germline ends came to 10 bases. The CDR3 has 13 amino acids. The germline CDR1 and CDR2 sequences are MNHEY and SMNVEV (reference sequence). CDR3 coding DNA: TGTGCCAGCAGTTTATCATTGGGGTCAGAGCAGTTCTTC. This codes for CASSLSLGSEQFF.

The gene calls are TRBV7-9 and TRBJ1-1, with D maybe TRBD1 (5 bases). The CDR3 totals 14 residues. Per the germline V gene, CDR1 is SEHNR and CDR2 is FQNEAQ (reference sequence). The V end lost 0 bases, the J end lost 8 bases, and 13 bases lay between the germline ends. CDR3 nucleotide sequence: TGTGCCAGCAGCTTAGCGCTTGGGGCAGGGGAAGCTTTCTTT. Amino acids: CASSLALGAGEAFF.

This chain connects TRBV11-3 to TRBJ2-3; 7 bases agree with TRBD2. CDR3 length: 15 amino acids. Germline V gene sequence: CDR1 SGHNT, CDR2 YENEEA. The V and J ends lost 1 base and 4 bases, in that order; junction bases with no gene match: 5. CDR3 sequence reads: CASSLVAGVADTQYF. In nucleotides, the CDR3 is TGTGCCAGCAGCTTAGTGGCGGGAGTTGCAGATACGCAGTATTTT.

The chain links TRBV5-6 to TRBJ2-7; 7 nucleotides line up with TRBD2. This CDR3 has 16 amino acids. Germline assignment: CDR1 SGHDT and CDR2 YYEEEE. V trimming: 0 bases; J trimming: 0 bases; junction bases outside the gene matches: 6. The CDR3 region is CASSLERRDYSYEQYF. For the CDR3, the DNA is TGTGCCAGCAGCTTGGAGCGCAGGGACTACTCCTACGAGCAGTACTTC.

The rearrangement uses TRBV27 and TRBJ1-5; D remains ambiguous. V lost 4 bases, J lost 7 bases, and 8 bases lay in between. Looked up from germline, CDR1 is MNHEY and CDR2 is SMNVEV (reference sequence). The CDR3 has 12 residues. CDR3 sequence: CASSYLGQPQHF. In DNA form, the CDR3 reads TGTGCCAGCAGTTATTTAGGGCAGCCCCAGCATTTT.

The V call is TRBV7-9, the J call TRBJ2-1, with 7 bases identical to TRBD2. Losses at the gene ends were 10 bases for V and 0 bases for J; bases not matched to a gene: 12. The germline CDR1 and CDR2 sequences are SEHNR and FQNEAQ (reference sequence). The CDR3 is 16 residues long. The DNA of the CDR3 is TGTGCCACCAAAGGGCCTAGCGGTAGCTCCTACAATGAGCAGTTCTTC. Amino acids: CATKGPSGSSYNEQFF.

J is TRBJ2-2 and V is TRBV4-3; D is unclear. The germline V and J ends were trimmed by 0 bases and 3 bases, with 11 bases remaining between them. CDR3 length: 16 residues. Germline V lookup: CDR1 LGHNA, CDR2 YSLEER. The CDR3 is CASSQDSGSHTGELFF. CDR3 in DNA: TGCGCCAGCAGCCAAGATTCAGGCAGCCACACCGGGGAGCTGTTTTTT.

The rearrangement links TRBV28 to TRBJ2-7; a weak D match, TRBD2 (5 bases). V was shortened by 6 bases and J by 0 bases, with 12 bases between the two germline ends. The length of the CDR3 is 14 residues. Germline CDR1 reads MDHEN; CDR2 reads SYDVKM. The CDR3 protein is CASRRTVSSYEQYF. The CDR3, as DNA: TGTGCCAGCAGGAGGACTGTGAGCTCCTACGAGCAGTACTTC.

This chain's CDR3 is CARAQGPGNTEAFF. The CDR3, as DNA: TGTGCCAGGGCCCAGGGCCCGGGGAACACTGAAGCTTTCTTT. The V and J genes are TRBV2 and TRBJ1-1, with a tentative D call TRBD1 (5 bases). The CDR3 extends over 14 amino acids. Germline CDR1 reads SNHLY; CDR2 reads FYNNEI. Trimming removed 9 bases from V and 1 base from J, with 15 bases in between.

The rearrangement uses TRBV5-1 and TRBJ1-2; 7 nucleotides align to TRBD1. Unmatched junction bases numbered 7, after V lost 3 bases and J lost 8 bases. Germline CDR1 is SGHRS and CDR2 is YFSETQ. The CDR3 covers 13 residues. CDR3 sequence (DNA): TGCGCCAGCAGCTCCAACTTAGGGGGCGGCTACACCTTC. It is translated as CASSSNLGGGYTF.

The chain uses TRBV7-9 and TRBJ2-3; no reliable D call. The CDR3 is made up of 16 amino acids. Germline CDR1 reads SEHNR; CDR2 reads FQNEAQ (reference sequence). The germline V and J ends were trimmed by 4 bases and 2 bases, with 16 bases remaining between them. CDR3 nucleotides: TGTGCCAGCAGCTATAGGACCCTCAGCCACACAGATACGCAGTATTTT. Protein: CASSYRTLSHTDTQYF.

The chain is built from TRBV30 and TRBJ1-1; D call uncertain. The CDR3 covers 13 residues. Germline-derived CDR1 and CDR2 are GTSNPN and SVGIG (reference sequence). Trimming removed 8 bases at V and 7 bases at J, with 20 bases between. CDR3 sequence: CAGRALGSNEAFF. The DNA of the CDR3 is TGTGCCGGCCGGGCCCTCGGTTCAAATGAAGCTTTCTTT.

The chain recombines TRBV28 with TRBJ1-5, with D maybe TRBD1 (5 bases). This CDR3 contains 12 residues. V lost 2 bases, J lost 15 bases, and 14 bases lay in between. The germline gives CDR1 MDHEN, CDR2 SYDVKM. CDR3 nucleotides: TGTGCCAGCAGTTTAAGCGGACAATTAGGGCATTTT. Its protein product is CASSLSGQLGHF.

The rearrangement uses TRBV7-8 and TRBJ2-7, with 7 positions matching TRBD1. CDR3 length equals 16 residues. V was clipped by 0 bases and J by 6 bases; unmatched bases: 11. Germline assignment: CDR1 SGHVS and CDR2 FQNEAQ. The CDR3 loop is CASSLAQGDRNREQYF. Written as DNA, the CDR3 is TGTGCCAGCAGCTTAGCGCAGGGGGACAGAAATCGCGAGCAGTACTTC.

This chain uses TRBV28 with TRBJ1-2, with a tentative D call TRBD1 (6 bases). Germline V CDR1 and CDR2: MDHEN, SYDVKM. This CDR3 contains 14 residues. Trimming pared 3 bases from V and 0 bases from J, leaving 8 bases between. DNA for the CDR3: TGTGCCAGCAGTTTCCGGACAGCTAACTATGGCTACACCTTC. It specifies CASSFRTANYGYTF.

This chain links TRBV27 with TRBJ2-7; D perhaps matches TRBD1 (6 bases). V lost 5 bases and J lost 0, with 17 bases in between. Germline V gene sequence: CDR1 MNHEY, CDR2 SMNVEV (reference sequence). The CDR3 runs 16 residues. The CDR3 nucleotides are TGTGCCAGCAGTCCAACAGACAGGTCGAGCTCCTACGAGCAGTACTTC. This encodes CASSPTDRSSSYEQYF.

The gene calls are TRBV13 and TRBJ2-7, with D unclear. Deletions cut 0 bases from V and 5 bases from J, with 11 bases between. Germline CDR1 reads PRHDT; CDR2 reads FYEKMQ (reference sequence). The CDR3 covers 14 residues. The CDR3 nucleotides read TGTGCCAGCAGCTTAGGTAGGGCAGTCCACGAGCAGTACTTC. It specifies CASSLGRAVHEQYF.

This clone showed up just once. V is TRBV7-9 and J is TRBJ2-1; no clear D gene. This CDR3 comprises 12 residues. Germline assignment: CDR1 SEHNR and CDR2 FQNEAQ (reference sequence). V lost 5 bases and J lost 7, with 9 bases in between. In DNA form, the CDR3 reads TGTGCCAGCAGCCCCAAGTGGAATGAGCAGTTCTTC. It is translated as CASSPKWNEQFF.

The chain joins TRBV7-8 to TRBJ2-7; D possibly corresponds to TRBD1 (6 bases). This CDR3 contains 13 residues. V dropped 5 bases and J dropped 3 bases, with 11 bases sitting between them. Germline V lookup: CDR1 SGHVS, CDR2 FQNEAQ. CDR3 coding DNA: TGTGCCAGCAGCCCTGAGGGGGACTACGAGCAGTACTTC. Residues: CASSPEGDYEQYF.

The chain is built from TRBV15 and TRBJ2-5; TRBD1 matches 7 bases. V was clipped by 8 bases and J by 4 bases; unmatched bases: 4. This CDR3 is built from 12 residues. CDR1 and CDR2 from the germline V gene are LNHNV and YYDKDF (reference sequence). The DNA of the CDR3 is TGTGCCACCGGGACAGTTCGAGAGACCCAGTACTTC. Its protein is CATGTVRETQYF.

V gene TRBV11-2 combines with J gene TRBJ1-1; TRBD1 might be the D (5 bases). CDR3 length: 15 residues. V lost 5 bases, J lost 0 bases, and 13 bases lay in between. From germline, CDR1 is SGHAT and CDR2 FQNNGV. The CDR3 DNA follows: TGTGCCAGCAGCCCCGAACGGACACTGAACACTGAAGCTTTCTTT. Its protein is CASSPERTLNTEAFF. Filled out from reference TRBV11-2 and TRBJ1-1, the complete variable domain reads EAGVAQSPRYKIIEKRQSVAFWCNPISGHATLYWYQQILGQGPKLLIQFQNNGVVDDSQLPKDRFSAERLKGVDSTLKIQPAKLEDSAVYLCASSPERTLNTEAFFGQGTRLTVV.

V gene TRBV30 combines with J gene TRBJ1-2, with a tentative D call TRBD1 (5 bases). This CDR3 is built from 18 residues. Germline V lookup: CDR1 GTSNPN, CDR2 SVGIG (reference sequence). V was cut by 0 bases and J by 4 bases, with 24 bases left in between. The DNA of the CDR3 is TGTGCCTGGAGTGTTTCTAATGTCGGGGCTGTCGGATTCTATGGCTACACCTTC. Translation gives CAWSVSNVGAVGFYGYTF.

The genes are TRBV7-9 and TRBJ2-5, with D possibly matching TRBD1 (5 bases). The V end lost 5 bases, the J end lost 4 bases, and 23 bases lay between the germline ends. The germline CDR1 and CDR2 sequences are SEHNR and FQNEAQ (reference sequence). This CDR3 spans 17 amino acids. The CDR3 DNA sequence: TGTGCCAGCAGCCCCTTTAGGGGTCGAGCCCCCCCAGAGACCCAGTACTTC. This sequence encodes CASSPFRGRAPPETQYF.

The CDR3, as DNA: TGCGCCAGCAGCGGTGAAGGGGCAAACATTCAGTACTTC. It codes for CASSGEGANIQYF. This sequence joins TRBV5-1 and TRBJ2-4; D may be TRBD1 (5 bases). Trimming removed 4 bases from V and 6 bases from J, with 11 bases in between. Germline CDR1 SGHRS, CDR2 YFSETQ. The CDR3 spans 13 residues.

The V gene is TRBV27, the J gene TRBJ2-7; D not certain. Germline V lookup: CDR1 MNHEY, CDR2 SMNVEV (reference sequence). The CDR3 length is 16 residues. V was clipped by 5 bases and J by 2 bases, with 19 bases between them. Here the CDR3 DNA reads TGTGCCAGCAGTCCACTCCCTGCCGGAAGGACCTACGAGCAGTACTTC. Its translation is CASSPLPAGRTYEQYF.